The rows below give T cell receptor beta chains drawn from one sample of a study of CD8 T cells in ankylosing spondylitis. TCRdb re-analysed the 5' RACE reads in MiXCR, keeping a single row per CDR3 protein. The table has about 160,000 distinct CDR3 sequences, roughly 10% seen once. The sequenced sample was blood, either unsorted or a sorted T cell fraction (not recorded which). These receptors were collected from a female donor with ankylosing spondylitis or in good health (not recorded which). The CDR3 runs from the conserved cysteine through the conserved F or W. A D gene is named only where the DNA matches it firmly. Not every row has a clone size; where given, it reads once, few, many or a size class.

j_call clone_size d_call v_call cdr3_nt cdr3_aa
TRBJ1-1 few - TRBV6-5 TGTGCCAGCAGTTACTTTGCGGAGAACACTGAAGCTTTCTTT CASSYFAENTEAFF
TRBJ2-5 - - TRBV27 TGTGCCAGCAGTTTCCCCAATCCGACAGATTCCCAAGAGACCCAGTACTTC CASSFPNPTDSQETQYF
TRBJ2-1 - - TRBV6-2/TRBV6-3 TGTGCCAGCAGTACCCTGACAGTTTACAATGAGCAGTTCTTC CASSTLTVYNEQFF
TRBJ1-2 many - TRBV12-3/TRBV12-4 TGTGCCAGCAGTCAGGGGAGCCCGGGCTACACCTTC CASSQGSPGYTF
TRBJ2-1 many - TRBV7-9 TGTGCCAGCAGCCCGGGCCTTAAGGATGAGCAGTTCTTC CASSPGLKDEQFF
TRBJ2-1 many - TRBV3-1 TGTGCCAGCAGCCCAGGTTTAAATGAGCAGTTCTTC CASSPGLNEQFF
TRBJ1-1 many - TRBV29-1 TGCAGCGCCCCCGGGACAGAAGCTTTCTTT CSAPGTEAFF
TRBJ1-6 few - TRBV2 TGTGCCAGCAGTGAAGGAACCTCCAGAAGATACCCCCTCCACTTT CASSEGTSRRYPLHF
TRBJ2-3 few - TRBV12-5 TGTGCTAGTGTTCCAGAACACCGGGACTTCGATACGCAGTATTTT CASVPEHRDFDTQYF
TRBJ1-2 many - TRBV12-3/TRBV12-4 TGTGCCAGCAGCCCCATGGACAATGAAGGCTACACCTTC CASSPMDNEGYTF
TRBJ2-1 - - TRBV10-3 TGTGCCATCAGTGAGGGAGGGGGCCGGCCTCACGAGCAGTTCTTC CAISEGGGRPHEQFF
TRBJ2-1 - TRBD2 TRBV7-2 TGTGCCAGCAGCCTCTTAGCGGGAGGCCTCTCCAATGAGCAGTTCTTC CASSLLAGGLSNEQFF
TRBJ2-5 few TRBD1 TRBV7-8 TGTGCCAGCAGCCCTAGCCCCTCACAGGGGCTAAGTGGGGAGACCCAGTACTTC CASSPSPSQGLSGETQYF
TRBJ1-5 few TRBD1 TRBV5-1 TGCGCCAGCAGCTTGTGGACAGGGGGCAATCAGCCCCAGCATTTT CASSLWTGGNQPQHF
TRBJ2-3 - TRBD2 TRBV5-1 TGCGCCAGCAGCCTAGCGGGAACCACAGATACGCAGTATTTT CASSLAGTTDTQYF
TRBJ2-3 - - TRBV20-1 TGCAGTGCTAGCCTCAGGGACGATACGCAGTATTTT CSASLRDDTQYF
TRBJ1-5 few - TRBV27 TGTGCCAGTGCCCAGCCCCAGCATTTT CASAQPQHF
TRBJ1-1 many - TRBV4-3 TGCGCCAGCAGCCAAGATACAGATCAAGCGGGGAACACTGAAGCTTTCTTT CASSQDTDQAGNTEAFF
TRBJ2-1 many - TRBV7-9 TGTGCCAGCAGGGACCAGGAGGAAGAGCAGTTCTTC CASRDQEEEQFF
TRBJ1-5 few - TRBV6-2/TRBV6-3 TGTGCCAGCATGGGCCTAGAGGAACAGCCCCAGCATTTT CASMGLEEQPQHF
TRBJ2-7 - - TRBV7-8 TGTGCCAGCAGGACTGGACAGACCTACGAGCAGTACTTC CASRTGQTYEQYF
TRBJ2-1 few TRBD2 TRBV4-1 TGCGCCAGCAGCTCTCGCCTAGCGGGAGTCTTAAATGAGCAGTTCTTC CASSSRLAGVLNEQFF
TRBJ2-1 few - TRBV29-1 TGCAGCGTCCATCACAATGAGCAGTTCTTC CSVHHNEQFF
TRBJ2-3 few - TRBV6-2/TRBV6-3 TGTGCCAGCAGTCCAGGGCATGGAAATACGCAGTATTTT CASSPGHGNTQYF
TRBJ1-6 many - TRBV27 TGTGCCAGCAGTTCTCCGGCCTATAATTCACCCCTCCACTTT CASSSPAYNSPLHF
TRBJ1-2 - - TRBV7-2 TGTGCCAGCACCGAAACCCAGAACTATGGCTACACCTTC CASTETQNYGYTF
TRBJ1-3 many - TRBV9 TGTGCCAGCAGCCTCACCTCGTCCAACTCTGGAAACACCATATATTTT CASSLTSSNSGNTIYF
TRBJ2-6 few - TRBV9 TGTGCCAGCTCGACCGGCAGGGCCGGGGCCAACGTCCTGACTTTC CASSTGRAGANVLTF
TRBJ2-1 many TRBD2 TRBV20-1 TGCAGTGCTCTCCGCTCTAGCGGGACGTCCTACAATGAGCAGTTCTTC CSALRSSGTSYNEQFF
TRBJ2-1 few TRBD2 TRBV9 TGTGCCAGCAGCGTAGCAGCGGGAGGGGCAAATGAGCAGTTCTTC CASSVAAGGANEQFF
TRBJ2-2 - TRBD2 TRBV7-8 TGTGCCAGCATCCTTCCCGGGACTAGCGGGAGTAGGGACACCGGGGAGCTGTTTTTT CASILPGTSGSRDTGELFF
TRBJ2-5 few - TRBV3-1 TGTGCCAGCAGCCAAGATCTGTGGGATCAAGAGACCCAGTACTTC CASSQDLWDQETQYF
TRBJ2-3 many - TRBV7-2 TGTGCCAGCAGCCCCCGGCAGCTTTCCACAGATACGCAGTATTTT CASSPRQLSTDTQYF
TRBJ1-1 many TRBD1 TRBV27 TGTGCCAGCAGCTTGGACAGGGGCACTGAAGCTTTCTTT CASSLDRGTEAFF
TRBJ2-7 - TRBD1 TRBV20-1 TGCAGTGCCACGACAGGGTCCTACGAGCAGTACTTC CSATTGSYEQYF
TRBJ2-5 - TRBD2 TRBV9 TGTGCCAGCCGCGGGGGAGGGGAGACCCAGTACTTC CASRGGGETQYF
TRBJ2-3 - - TRBV7-8 TGTGCCAGCAGCTTCGGTCAGGAGAAAACCACAGATACGCAGTATTTT CASSFGQEKTTDTQYF
TRBJ1-2 few TRBD1 TRBV20-1 TGCAGTGCTATTAGAGGTGGCAGGGGGGACTACACCTTC CSAIRGGRGDYTF
TRBJ2-3 few - TRBV7-8 TGTGCCAGCAGCTTAAAGTCATACGGGAATGCAGATACGCAGTATTTT CASSLKSYGNADTQYF
TRBJ2-3 - TRBD1 TRBV5-6 TGTGCCAGCAGCTGGACCGGGACAGGGAACACAGATACGCAGTATTTT CASSWTGTGNTDTQYF
TRBJ2-1 many - TRBV30 TGTGCCTGGGGAACTAAAGATGAGCAGTTCTTC CAWGTKDEQFF
TRBJ2-1 few - TRBV5-4 TGTGCCAGCAGCCTATCCTGGGGGGGCCACAATGAGCAGTTCTTC CASSLSWGGHNEQFF
TRBJ2-1 many - TRBV5-1 TGCGCCAGCAGCTTGGGTGTATCCTACAATGAGCAGTTCTTC CASSLGVSYNEQFF
TRBJ2-7 many - TRBV12-3/TRBV12-4 TGTGCCAGCAGTACCCTGGACAGCCTCTCCTCCTACGAGCAGTACTTC CASSTLDSLSSYEQYF
TRBJ2-1 many - TRBV28 TGTGCCAGCAGTTTATTCCCCAATGAGGGGGGGTCCAATGAGCAGTTCTTC CASSLFPNEGGSNEQFF
TRBJ2-7 - - TRBV11-3 TGTGCCAGCAGCTTCCCGAACGGCGAGCAGTACTTC CASSFPNGEQYF
TRBJ2-7 many TRBD2 TRBV12-3/TRBV12-4 TGTGCCAGCAGTCAGCTAGCGGGAGAGAACTACGAGCAGTACTTC CASSQLAGENYEQYF
TRBJ2-4 few - TRBV9 TGTGCCAGCAGCGTAGGCGTTAATACCAAAAACATTCAGTACTTC CASSVGVNTKNIQYF
TRBJ2-1 - TRBD2 TRBV6-5 TGTGCCAGCAGTTACCGGACTAGCGGCTACAATGAGCAGTTCTTC CASSYRTSGYNEQFF
TRBJ2-2 few TRBD1 TRBV5-6 TGTGCCAGCAGCTCGACAGGGGGAGAGAGCAACGGGGAGCTGTTTTTT CASSSTGGESNGELFF
TRBJ2-7 - - TRBV20-1 TGCAGTGCTAGAGGTTCGGCTAGAAGGCGCTATGAGCAGTACTTC CSARGSARRRYEQYF
TRBJ2-7 few TRBD2 TRBV9 TGTGCCAGCAGCGTAGCTATTAGCGGGAGTCGGTACGAGCAGTACTTC CASSVAISGSRYEQYF
TRBJ2-7 - - TRBV7-9 TGTGCCAGCAGCACTCAGGGTTCCTACGAGCAGTACTTC CASSTQGSYEQYF
TRBJ1-1 few - TRBV7-9 TGTGCCAGCAGTCTAGAACAGGGGAACACTGAAGCTTTCTTT CASSLEQGNTEAFF